Following are 20 T cell receptor beta chains from one sample sequenced in a study of cytomegalovirus exposure and HLA in healthy donors. Sequencing used immunoSEQ multiplex PCR; TCRdb keeps in-frame clones, though not all of them. Of approximately 170,000 clones detected, almost 85% appear once; the ten largest clones hold approximately 10%. The sample consisted of PBMCs. The receptor source for this set is a man aged 25 to 40 in good health and CMV-seropositive.

The chain joins TRBV7-2 to TRBJ1-2; 7 bases match TRBD1. Germline assignment: CDR1 SGHTA and CDR2 FQGNSA. The J segment lost 4 bases and the V segment lost 1 base, leaving 3 bases of the junction unmatched. This CDR3 contains 14 residues. The CDR3 sequence is CASSLDRGVYGYTF. The CDR3 DNA sequence: TGTGCCAGCAGCTTAGACAGGGGAGTCTATGGCTACACCTTC.

The CDR3 protein is CASSGSGNQPQHF. The DNA for the CDR3 is TGTGCCAGCAGTGGGTCAGGGAATCAGCCCCAGCATTTT. J is TRBJ1-5 and V is TRBV2; possible D gene TRBD1, 5 bases. Trimming took 4 bases from V and 4 from J, leaving 8 bases between them. The CDR3 is made up of 13 amino acids. Germline CDR1 reads SNHLY; CDR2 reads FYNNEI.

This chain uses TRBV9 with TRBJ1-4, with 7 nucleotides matching TRBD1. The CDR3 consists of 16 residues. The V gene end was trimmed by 0 bases and the J gene end by 6 bases; junction bases not matched to a gene: 8. The germline gives CDR1 SGDLS, CDR2 YYNGEE. The CDR3 DNA reads as TGTGCCAGCAGCGTAGGCGTCGGGACAGAGGATGAAAAACTGTTTTTT. Its protein product is CASSVGVGTEDEKLFF.

The rearrangement joins TRBV4-1 to TRBJ1-1, with TRBD1 matching 7 bases. J gave up 11 bases and V 3 bases, and 9 bases lay outside the gene matches. This CDR3 contains 13 residues. Per germline, CDR1 MGHRA and CDR2 YSYEKL. CDR3 sequence reads: CASSHPSTGLAFF. The CDR3 DNA is TGCGCCAGCAGCCACCCGTCGACAGGGTTGGCTTTCTTT.

V gene TRBV10-1 combines with J gene TRBJ2-5; the D is unclear. The CDR3 has 13 residues. In germline, CDR1 is WNHNN, CDR2 SYGVQD (reference sequence). Trimming left V 3 bases short and J 7 bases short, with 12 bases between. The CDR3 here is CASSDSGPGTQYF. CDR3 DNA sequence: TGCGCCAGCAGTGATTCTGGGCCTGGGACCCAGTACTTC.

The chain links TRBV18 to TRBJ1-4; 7 bases agree with TRBD1. Per germline, CDR1 KGHSH and CDR2 LQKENI. This CDR3 region has 17 residues. The trim removed 3 bases at V and 2 bases at J, leaving 9 bases unmatched. The CDR3 sequence is CASSPLQGMETNEKLFF. The CDR3 DNA is TGTGCCAGCTCACCTCTACAGGGGATGGAGACTAATGAAAAACTGTTTTTT.

The gene calls are TRBV27 and TRBJ2-5, with D perhaps TRBD2 (6 bases). Trimming pared 11 bases from V and 2 bases from J, leaving 15 bases between. The CDR3 is 13 amino acids. Germline V gene lookup returns CDR1 MNHEY and CDR2 SMNVEV (reference sequence). Here the CDR3 reads CAEGQGGQETQYF. The CDR3 DNA reads as TGTGCCGAGGGGCAGGGAGGACAAGAGACCCAGTACTTC.

This rearrangement joins TRBV6-5 to TRBJ2-7, with 7 bases aligning to TRBD2. With V trimmed by 8 bases and J by 6 bases, 16 bases remained unmatched. This CDR3 region has 15 residues. CDR1 is MNHEY, CDR2 SVGAGI, per germline. CDR3 nucleotides: TGTGCCAGCCAGAGATCACCTTACAGCGGGACCGAGCAGTACTTC. It translates to CASQRSPYSGTEQYF.

The J gene is TRBJ1-2, the V gene TRBV7-2; no definite D call. Germline CDR1 reads SGHTA; CDR2 reads FQGNSA. The V and J ends lost 3 bases and 4 bases respectively, with 15 bases between them. CDR3 length: 15 amino acids. CDR3 nucleotides: TGTGCCAGCAGCTTTCCGGAGGCAGAGTCCTATGGCTACACCTTC. Translated, it gives CASSFPEAESYGYTF.

This clone was seen just once. V and J are TRBV5-1 and TRBJ2-3; 11 bases match TRBD2. Per the germline V gene, CDR1 is SGHRS and CDR2 is YFSETQ. The CDR3 spans 16 residues. The V gene end was trimmed by 0 bases and the J gene end by 7 bases; junction bases not matched to a gene: 7. The CDR3 nucleotides read TGCGCCAGCAGCTTGGAAGCGGCTAGCGGGAGGTATACGCAGTATTTT. Amino acid sequence: CASSLEAASGRYTQYF. Full variable domain (outside the CDR3, taken from reference TRBV5-1 and TRBJ2-3): KAGVTQTPRYLIKTRGQQVTLSCSPISGHRSVSWYQQTPGQGLQFLFEYFSETQRNKGNFPGRFSGRQFSNSRSEMNVSTLELGDSALYLCASSLEAASGRYTQYFGPGTRLTVL.

The CDR3 spells CASSVAPDSINEKLFF. In DNA form, the CDR3 reads TGTGCCAGCAGCGTAGCCCCTGACAGTATTAATGAAAAACTGTTTTTT. The chain recombines TRBV9 with TRBJ1-4, with TRBD1 as a possible D gene (5 bases). CDR3 size: 16 residues. Per germline, CDR1 SGDLS and CDR2 YYNGEE. V lost 0 bases, J lost 4 bases, and 13 bases lay in between. Complete variable domain (other parts from reference TRBV9 and TRBJ1-4): DSGVTQTPKHLITATGQRVTLRCSPRSGDLSVYWYQQSLDQGLQFLIQYYNGEERAKGNILERFSAQQFPDLHSELNLSSLELGDSALYFCASSVAPDSINEKLFFGSGTQLSVL.

This chain uses TRBV4-3 with TRBJ2-7; D ambiguous. CDR1 and CDR2 (germline): LGHNA, YSLEER. This CDR3 comprises 13 residues. V lost 0 bases to trimming and J lost 10 bases, with 13 bases between them. CDR3 residues: CASSQDLETDQYF. The CDR3 DNA sequence: TGCGCCAGCAGCCAAGATCTGGAAACAGATCAGTACTTC.

V is TRBV11-2 and J is TRBJ2-1; 8 bases line up with TRBD2. J lost 7 bases, V lost 1 base, and 6 bases had no gene match. The CDR3 consists of 15 residues. Germline V gene sequence: CDR1 SGHAT, CDR2 FQNNGV. The CDR3 DNA reads as TGTGCCAGCAGCTTAGGTGCGGGGGGTGGGAATGAGCAGTTCTTC. Translation gives CASSLGAGGGNEQFF.

The chain links TRBV5-1 to TRBJ2-1; TRBD1 aligns across 8 bases. V shed 4 bases and J 1 base; nucleotides not matched to a gene: 4. Germline CDR1 reads SGHRS; CDR2 reads YFSETQ. CDR3 length: 15 amino acids. The CDR3 here is CASSGGTGSYNEQFF. CDR3 in DNA: TGCGCCAGCAGCGGGGGGACAGGATCCTACAATGAGCAGTTCTTC.

The chain joins TRBV5-6 to TRBJ2-7; TRBD1 might be the D (5 bases). The V end lost 3 bases, the J end lost 5 bases, and 9 bases lay between the germline ends. The CDR3 spans 12 residues. From germline, CDR1 is SGHDT and CDR2 YYEEEE. The CDR3 DNA is TGTGCCAGCAGCTCCCCAGGGAACGAGCAGTACTTC. It is translated as CASSSPGNEQYF. The full variable domain, its missing parts supplied by reference TRBV5-6 and TRBJ2-7, is DAGVTQSPTHLIKTRGQQVTLRCSPKSGHDTVSWYQQALGQGPQFIFQYYEEEERQRGNFPDRFSGHQFPNYSSELNVNALLLGDSALYLCASSSPGNEQYFGPGTRLTVT.

The V call is TRBV5-4, the J call TRBJ1-1; 11 bases align to TRBD1. The ends lost 3 bases at V and 4 bases at J; junction bases unmatched: 5. Germline CDR1 reads SGHNT; CDR2 reads YYREEE (reference sequence). This CDR3 is built from 15 residues. Written as DNA, the CDR3 is TGTGCCAGCAGCTCCCGGGACAGGGGGACCACTGAAGCTTTCTTT. Amino acids: CASSSRDRGTTEAFF.

V is TRBV28 and J is TRBJ2-4; D perhaps matches TRBD1 (5 bases). This CDR3 contains 14 residues. Trimming took off 3 bases at V and 2 bases at J, with 8 bases between the two ends. Germline V gene data show CDR1 as MDHEN and CDR2 as SYDVKM. The CDR3 bases are TGTGCCAGCAGTTTGCAGGGCACCAAAAACATTCAGTACTTC. It is translated as CASSLQGTKNIQYF.

The rearrangement joins TRBV5-4 to TRBJ1-1, with D perhaps TRBD1 (5 bases). The germline gives CDR1 SGHNT, CDR2 YYREEE (reference sequence). Trimming took off 6 bases at V and 0 bases at J, with 9 bases between the two ends. The CDR3 loop spans 13 amino acids. The CDR3 is CASNSRVNTEAFF. The CDR3 DNA sequence: TGTGCCAGCAACTCCAGGGTGAACACTGAAGCTTTCTTT.

The chain uses TRBV30 and TRBJ1-2; the D gene is possibly TRBD1 (5 bases). CDR1 GTSNPN and CDR2 SVGIG come from the germline V gene (reference sequence). This CDR3 spans 11 amino acids. The CDR3 bases are TGTGCTGAGGGGAGGGACTATGGCTACACCTTC. Amino acid sequence: CAEGRDYGYTF.

The rearrangement joins TRBV9 to TRBJ2-7, with 11 bases identical to TRBD2. Germline CDR1 reads SGDLS; CDR2 reads YYNGEE. The trim removed 1 base at V and 2 bases at J, leaving 11 bases unmatched. The CDR3 consists of 18 residues. The CDR3 region has the DNA TGTGCCAGCAGCGTAAGAGGACTAGCGGGCCCGTTCCCCTACGAGCAGTACTTC. Translation: CASSVRGLAGPFPYEQYF.